Presented here are 26 T cell receptor beta chains from one specimen sequenced in a study of chemoradiotherapy in HPV16-positive cancers. Sequencing was performed with immunoSEQ multiplex PCR; in TCRdb, only in-frame clones are kept and a portion is missing. This table has 8,000 to 9,000 clones, roughly 76% appearing once. This material was obtained from a patient who underwent chemoradiotherapy. Receptor source: a human donor with HPV-associated anogenital cancer.

This clone was observed once. The J gene is TRBJ2-5, the V gene TRBV7-3; either TRBD1 or TRBD2 may supply D (6 bases each). The CDR3 contains 16 residues. The V end lost 5 bases, the J end lost 5 bases, and 21 bases lay between the germline ends. Per germline, CDR1 SGHTA and CDR2 FQGTGA. In nucleotides, the CDR3 is TGTGCCAGCAGCAAAGGGGGTAGCGGTGGACGGGAGACCCAGTACTTC. Residues: CASSKGGSGGRETQYF.

The V and J genes are TRBV5-1 and TRBJ1-1, with unresolved D. This CDR3 contains 14 residues. From germline, CDR1 is SGHRS and CDR2 YFSETQ. V lost 0 bases and J lost 0, with 6 bases in between. The CDR3 loop is CASSLVSMNTEAFF. The CDR3 nucleotides are TGCGCCAGCAGCTTGGTGAGCATGAACACTGAAGCTTTCTTT.

This clone was detected only a few times. The chain recombines TRBV5-4 with TRBJ1-4; perhaps TRBD1 as D (5 bases). CDR1 SGHNT and CDR2 YYREEE come from the germline V gene (reference sequence). This CDR3 comprises 17 residues. The germline V and J ends were trimmed by 1 base and 0 bases, with 13 bases remaining between them. The CDR3 spells CASSLWQGPATNEKLFF. DNA of the CDR3: TGTGCCAGCAGCTTGTGGCAGGGACCGGCAACTAATGAAAAACTGTTTTTT.

The rearrangement joins TRBV5-1 to TRBJ2-7; D remains unclear. This CDR3 has 13 amino acids. The ends were cut back, 4 bases at V and 7 bases at J, with 15 bases in the middle. The germline gives CDR1 SGHRS, CDR2 YFSETQ. The chain's CDR3 is CASSRNTLGEQYF. The CDR3 coding sequence is TGCGCCAGCAGCAGGAACACCCTGGGGGAGCAGTACTTC.

The chain uses TRBV5-3 and TRBJ2-5, with D perhaps TRBD1 (6 bases). TRBV5-3 is an ORF, and what it does is uncertain. The length of the CDR3 is 15 residues. V lost 1 base, J lost 1 base, and 11 bases lay in between. Here the CDR3 reads CARSLLDRLQETQYF. CDR3 coding DNA: TGTGCCAGAAGCTTGCTCGACAGGCTCCAAGAGACCCAGTACTTC.

The J gene is TRBJ2-1, the V gene TRBV18; TRBD1 aligns across 9 bases. Germline assignment: CDR1 KGHSH and CDR2 LQKENI. This CDR3 spans 16 amino acids. V was pared by 2 bases and J by 7 bases, with 9 bases of the junction left unmatched. Here the CDR3 DNA reads TGTGCCAGCTCACCAATTGCGACAGGGGGGAAAAATGAGCAGTTCTTC. The encoded protein is CASSPIATGGKNEQFF.

This chain's CDR3 is CASSYKAGSNTGELFF. For the CDR3, the DNA is TGTGCCAGCAGTTACAAGGCGGGGTCGAACACCGGGGAGCTGTTTTTT. V and J are TRBV6-5 and TRBJ2-2; tentative D call: TRBD2 (6 bases). From germline, CDR1 is MNHEY and CDR2 SVGAGI. The CDR3 is 16 amino acids. The V and J ends lost 2 bases and 0 bases respectively, with 10 bases between them.

The gene calls are TRBV29-1 and TRBJ1-5; D gene uncertain. Germline V gives CDR1 SQVTM, CDR2 ANQGSEA. There are 13 residues in the CDR3. Trimming took 4 bases from V and 1 from J, leaving 8 bases between them. The DNA for the CDR3 is TGCAGCGTTGGATGGGCGAGCAATCAGCCCCAGCATTTT. It codes for CSVGWASNQPQHF.

V usage is TRBV10-3 and J usage is TRBJ1-1, with 7 bases that match TRBD1. Germline assignment: CDR1 ENHRY and CDR2 SYGVKD. The junction had 8 bases not matched to a gene; V was cut back by 6 bases and J by 7 bases. The CDR3 contains 13 residues. This chain's CDR3 is CAIRTGATDEAFF. CDR3 in DNA: TGTGCCATCAGAACAGGGGCAACAGATGAAGCTTTCTTT.

The V call is TRBV29-1, the J call TRBJ2-1, with 11 nucleotides matching TRBD2. Trimming removed 8 bases from V and 0 bases from J; junction bases left unmatched: 9. Germline V gene lookup returns CDR1 SQVTM and CDR2 ANQGSEA. The CDR3 contains 16 residues. The CDR3 coding sequence is TGCAGCTCCCATGGGACTAGCGGACGCTCCTACAATGAGCAGTTCTTC. It encodes CSSHGTSGRSYNEQFF.

The chain is built from TRBV27 and TRBJ2-1, with TRBD2 as a possible D gene (5 bases). Germline CDR1 MNHEY, CDR2 SMNVEV (reference sequence). Trimming shortened V by 6 bases and J by 9 bases, and 12 bases separated the two germline ends. The CDR3 runs to 12 residues. The CDR3 nucleotides are TGTGCCAGCAGGAGCGGTTGGGGTGAGCAGTTCTTC. Amino acids: CASRSGWGEQFF.

V usage is TRBV29-1 and J usage is TRBJ2-3; no clear D. V lost 3 bases, J lost 0 bases, and 4 bases lay in between. The germline V gene encodes CDR1 SQVTM and CDR2 ANQGSEA. The CDR3 is 12 residues long. The CDR3 spells CSVDGSTDTQYF. The CDR3 nucleotides are TGCAGCGTTGACGGGAGCACAGATACGCAGTATTTT.

V is TRBV29-1 and J is TRBJ2-7; 10 bases map to TRBD1. The length of the CDR3 is 13 residues. From germline, CDR1 is SQVTM and CDR2 ANQGSEA. V lost 3 bases to trimming and J lost 3 bases; unmatched junction nucleotides: 2. CDR3 protein: CSVERTGGYEQYF. CDR3 sequence (DNA): TGCAGCGTTGAGAGGACAGGGGGCTACGAGCAGTACTTC.

This clone was observed a handful of times. The chain links TRBV6-5 to TRBJ2-7, with 9 bases matching TRBD1. Per germline, CDR1 MNHEY and CDR2 SVGAGI. V dropped 5 bases and J dropped 10; count of bases not matched to a gene: 9. The CDR3 consists of 13 residues. This CDR3 reads CASSPGTGFVQYF. The DNA of the CDR3 is TGTGCCAGCAGTCCCGGGACAGGGTTCGTCCAGTACTTC.

The V gene is TRBV28, the J gene TRBJ2-7; 7 nucleotides match TRBD2. Germline assignment: CDR1 MDHEN and CDR2 SYDVKM. Unmatched junction bases numbered 7, after V lost 8 bases and J lost 6 bases. This CDR3 contains 12 residues. The CDR3 nucleotides read TGTGCCAGCTCCGGGGGGACCTCCGAGCAGTACTTC. Translated: CASSGGTSEQYF. Looking up the rest from reference TRBV28 and TRBJ2-7 gives the full variable domain: DVKVTQSSRYLVKRTGEKVFLECVQDMDHENMFWYRQDPGLGLRLIYFSYDVKMKEKGDIPEGYSVSREKKERFSLILESASTNQTSMYLCASSGGTSEQYFGPGTRLTVT.

The genes are TRBV5-6 and TRBJ2-1; D is perhaps TRBD2 (5 bases). CDR3 size: 14 residues. CDR1 SGHDT and CDR2 YYEEEE come from the germline V gene. The ends were cut back, 0 bases at V and 5 bases at J, with 9 bases in the middle. The CDR3, as DNA: TGTGCCAGCAGCTTGGGCCTAGCTAACAATGAGCAGTTCTTC. Translating gives CASSLGLANNEQFF.

The rearrangement joins TRBV4-3 to TRBJ1-2; D call uncertain. The germline V gene has CDR1 LGHNA and CDR2 YSLEER. V was trimmed by 0 bases and J by 1 base, leaving 6 bases between them. The CDR3 is 14 amino acids. In DNA form, the CDR3 reads TGCGCCAGCAGCCAAGAAATAAGTAACTATGGCTACACCTTC. It codes for CASSQEISNYGYTF.

The rearrangement joins TRBV5-4 to TRBJ1-6; D uncertain. The CDR3 spans 14 residues. The germline V gene encodes CDR1 SGHNT and CDR2 YYREEE (reference sequence). Trimming stripped 1 base from V and 8 bases from J, with 10 bases between. The CDR3 sequence: CASSLRGRDSPLHF. The CDR3 DNA is TGTGCCAGCAGCTTGCGCGGGAGGGATTCACCCCTCCACTTT. Filled out from reference TRBV5-4 and TRBJ1-6, the complete variable domain reads ETGVTQSPTHLIKTRGQQVTLRCSSQSGHNTVSWYQQALGQGPQFIFQYYREEENGRGNFPPRFSGLQFPNYSSELNVNALELDDSALYLCASSLRGRDSPLHFGNGTRLTVT.

The gene calls are TRBV29-1 and TRBJ2-3, with TRBD1 matching over 10 bases. The CDR3 runs to 14 residues. V lost 8 bases to trimming and J lost 0 bases; unmatched junction nucleotides: 5. CDR1 and CDR2 (germline): SQVTM, ANQGSEA. CDR3 nucleotide sequence: TGCAGCTTAGGGACAGGGGAAAGCACAGATACGCAGTATTTT. Its translation is CSLGTGESTDTQYF.

The chain recombines TRBV11-2 with TRBJ1-2; TRBD1 might be the D (5 bases). Germline CDR1 reads SGHAT; CDR2 reads FQNNGV. V lost 1 base to trimming and J lost 8 bases, with 11 bases between them. CDR3 length equals 13 residues. The chain's CDR3 is CASSLVRAAGYTF. The DNA for the CDR3 is TGTGCCAGCAGCTTAGTCAGGGCGGCCGGCTACACCTTC.

The gene calls are TRBV19 and TRBJ2-7; D gene ambiguous. The V end was cut by 3 bases, the J end by 9 bases, with 9 bases between. This CDR3 is 11 amino acids long. CDR1 is LNHDA and CDR2 is SQIVND in the germline V gene (reference sequence). The DNA for the CDR3 is TGTGCCAGTAGTATCCCGGGTGCGCAGTACTTC. It encodes CASSIPGAQYF.

The V gene is TRBV10-2, the J gene TRBJ1-1; 10 nucleotides match TRBD1. Germline values: CDR1 WSHSY, CDR2 SAAADI. Losses at the gene ends were 5 bases for V and 3 bases for J; bases not matched to a gene: 3. The CDR3 length is 14 residues. The CDR3 region is CASSRTGGDTEAFF. CDR3 sequence (DNA): TGCGCCAGCAGTAGGACAGGGGGGGACACTGAAGCTTTCTTT.

This chain uses TRBV27 with TRBJ2-5; 7 bases agree with TRBD2. The CDR3 loop spans 15 amino acids. From germline, CDR1 is MNHEY and CDR2 SMNVEV (reference sequence). After removal of 10 bases from V and 1 base from J, the junction contained 12 bases not matched to a gene. In DNA, the CDR3 is TGTGCCACCCGCCGGTTAGCGGGTCCCCAAGAGACCCAGTACTTC. It yields the protein CATRRLAGPQETQYF.

The chain couples TRBV19 to TRBJ2-3; maybe TRBD2 (6 bases). The V and J ends lost 4 bases and 3 bases respectively, with 14 bases between them. Germline V lookup: CDR1 LNHDA, CDR2 SQIVND (reference sequence). The CDR3 is made up of 15 amino acids. The CDR3, as DNA: TGTGCCAGTAGTAAGGGGAAGGGGAGGACAGATACGCAGTATTTT. Amino acid sequence: CASSKGKGRTDTQYF.

This chain connects TRBV27 to TRBJ1-6; D ambiguous. The CDR3 contains 16 residues. The germline CDR1 and CDR2 sequences are MNHEY and SMNVEV (reference sequence). V was shortened by 3 bases and J by 9 bases, with 18 bases between the two germline ends. DNA of the CDR3: TGTGCCAGCAGTTTTACCCCTTTAGAAAATACTTCACCCCTCCACTTT. This gives the protein CASSFTPLENTSPLHF.

V gene TRBV19 combines with J gene TRBJ2-1; the D gene is possibly TRBD2 (6 bases). CDR3 size: 14 residues. Trimming left V 3 bases short and J 4 bases short, with 10 bases between. Germline lookup yields CDR1 LNHDA and CDR2 SQIVND (reference sequence). CDR3 DNA: TGTGCCAGTAGTATTTTAGCGGCGTACAATGAGCAGTTCTTC. It is translated as CASSILAAYNEQFF. Full variable domain (rest looked up from reference TRBV19 and TRBJ2-1): DGGITQSPKYLFRKEGQNVTLSCEQNLNHDAMYWYRQDPGQGLRLIYYSQIVNDFQKGDIAEGYSVSREKKESFPLTVTSAQKNPTAFYLCASSILAAYNEQFFGPGTRLTVL.